One and the same sample provided the 21 T cell receptor beta chains below, sequenced in a study of blood T cell repertoires in COVID-19. This table comes from immunoSEQ multiplex PCR, and its TCRdb copy is limited to in-frame clones, with some not included. The sample has fewer than 200,000 clones, around 78% seen once. The sequenced material came from PBMCs or T cells enriched from blood (not recorded which). The source is a woman aged 50 to 65 who had recovered from COVID-19.

The J gene is TRBJ1-5, the V gene TRBV7-9; 8 bases line up with TRBD1. Losses at the gene ends were 5 bases for V and 3 bases for J; bases not matched to a gene: 9. CDR3 length equals 16 residues. Germline V CDR1 and CDR2: SEHNR, FQNEAQ (reference sequence). The CDR3: CASSARDRGNNQPQHF. In DNA, the CDR3 is TGTGCCAGCAGCGCGAGAGACAGGGGCAACAATCAGCCCCAGCATTTT.

The chain employs TRBV4-2 and TRBJ2-5; 9 positions agree with TRBD2. The germline V gene has CDR1 LGHNA and CDR2 YNFKEQ. This CDR3 contains 16 residues. V trimming: 3 bases; J trimming: 2 bases; junction bases outside the gene matches: 7. Here the CDR3 reads CASSQPQLAGQETQYF. The CDR3 bases are TGTGCCAGCAGCCAGCCCCAGCTAGCGGGGCAAGAGACCCAGTACTTC.

J is TRBJ2-2 and V is TRBV3-1 (or the pseudogene TRBV3-2); a weak D match, TRBD2 (5 bases). The CDR3 totals 16 residues. Looked up from germline, CDR1 is LGHDT and CDR2 is YNNKEL (reference sequence). Trimming removed 1 base from V and 2 bases from J, with 11 bases in between. DNA of the CDR3: TGTGCCAGCAGCCAAGTTCCAGCGGCCAACACCGGGGAGCTGTTTTTT. This codes for CASSQVPAANTGELFF.

V usage is TRBV28 and J usage is TRBJ1-1; 7 positions agree with TRBD1. The V and J ends lost 6 bases and 0 bases, in that order; junction bases with no gene match: 7. The CDR3 loop spans 15 amino acids. The V gene's germline CDR1 is MDHEN and CDR2 SYDVKM. The CDR3 DNA follows: TGTGCCAGCAGGGTAGGGGGACAGCTGAACACTGAAGCTTTCTTT. It specifies CASRVGGQLNTEAFF.

This chain joins TRBV13 and TRBJ1-2; TRBD1 aligns across 9 bases. The CDR3 contains 18 residues. V shed 0 bases, J shed 3 bases, and the junction held 11 bases outside the gene matches. The germline V gene encodes CDR1 PRHDT and CDR2 FYEKMQ (reference sequence). The CDR3 reads CASSLGGTGSQGDYGYTF. The CDR3 DNA reads as TGTGCCAGCAGCTTAGGAGGGACAGGGTCCCAAGGGGACTATGGCTACACCTTC.

This sequence joins TRBV5-4 and TRBJ1-4; TRBD1 agrees at 10 bases. The germline V gene encodes CDR1 SGHNT and CDR2 YYREEE (reference sequence). This CDR3 spans 16 amino acids. V was clipped by 1 base and J by 7 bases; unmatched bases: 7. CDR3 region: CASSLKTGTGVEKLFF. The CDR3 DNA sequence: TGTGCCAGCAGCTTGAAAACCGGGACAGGGGTTGAAAAACTGTTTTTT.

This clone was seen more than once but under ten times. The chain links TRBV27 to TRBJ2-6; the D gene is possibly TRBD1 (5 bases). The germline V gene has CDR1 MNHEY and CDR2 SMNVEV (reference sequence). The CDR3 sequence is 18 residues long. Trimming stripped 5 bases from V and 0 bases from J, with 17 bases between. The CDR3 coding sequence is TGTGCCAGCAGTGACAGCCTACTACACCACTCTGGGGCCAACGTCCTGACTTTC. Protein product: CASSDSLLHHSGANVLTF.

The chain uses TRBV18 and TRBJ1-1; possible D gene TRBD1, 5 bases. This CDR3 has 16 amino acids. The germline CDR1 and CDR2 sequences are KGHSH and LQKENI. The V end was cut by 6 bases, the J end by 5 bases, with 22 bases between. This chain's CDR3 is CASSPAVGQGLTEAFF. The CDR3 nucleotides read TGTGCCAGCTCCCCCGCGGTGGGGCAGGGTCTTACTGAAGCTTTCTTT.

The CDR3 reads CASSRDRGLTEAFF. Written as DNA, the CDR3 is TGTGCCAGCAGCCGGGACAGGGGTTTAACTGAAGCTTTCTTT. The V gene is TRBV2, the J gene TRBJ1-1; 10 bases line up with TRBD1. This CDR3 region has 14 residues. The germline gives CDR1 SNHLY, CDR2 FYNNEI. After removal of 6 bases from V and 5 bases from J, the junction contained 6 bases not matched to a gene.

The CDR3 region is CASSLMGLANEKLFF. The CDR3 DNA reads TGTGCCAGCAGCTTAATGGGCCTGGCTAATGAAAAACTGTTTTTT. V and J are TRBV7-3 and TRBJ1-4; the D is unclear. Germline values: CDR1 SGHTA, CDR2 FQGTGA. Trimming cost V 1 base and J 3 bases, with 9 bases left between them. The CDR3 runs to 15 residues.

The chain combines TRBV15 with TRBJ2-3, with TRBD2 as a possible D gene (6 bases). The germline gives CDR1 LNHNV, CDR2 YYDKDF (reference sequence). The CDR3 runs to 15 residues. V lost 3 bases to trimming and J lost 6 bases, with 16 bases between them. The DNA for the CDR3 is TGTGCCACCAGCAGGACTAGTCCTGGGGTCGATACGCAGTATTTT. Translating gives CATSRTSPGVDTQYF.

This clone was counted ten times or more. The chain has TRBV19 and TRBJ1-3; 7 nucleotides match TRBD1. With V trimmed by 8 bases and J by 2 bases, 6 bases remained unmatched. This CDR3 is 14 amino acids long. From germline, CDR1 is LNHDA and CDR2 SQIVND (reference sequence). The CDR3 loop is CASGTGAAGNTIYF. For the CDR3, the DNA is TGTGCCAGTGGTACAGGGGCGGCTGGAAACACCATATATTTT.

This chain joins TRBV7-3 and TRBJ2-2, with D maybe TRBD1 (6 bases). Germline lookup yields CDR1 SGHTA and CDR2 FQGTGA. V was clipped by 5 bases and J by 4 bases, with 17 bases between them. CDR3 length equals 16 residues. The CDR3 nucleotides read TGTGCCAGCAGCCGTTCAGGGGTGGTGGGCACCGGGGAGCTGTTTTTT. It encodes CASSRSGVVGTGELFF.

J is TRBJ1-1 and V is TRBV2, with 9 bases identical to TRBD1. The CDR3 contains 13 residues. The trim removed 11 bases at V and 4 bases at J, leaving 8 bases unmatched. The germline gives CDR1 SNHLY, CDR2 FYNNEI. In DNA form, the CDR3 reads TGTGCCGGATCGGGACAGGGTAGCACTGAAGCTTTCTTT. Its translation: CAGSGQGSTEAFF.

CDR3 loop: CASSYSLNAGTEAFF. CDR3 in DNA: TGTGCCAGCAGTTACTCGCTGAACGCGGGCACTGAAGCTTTCTTT. The V gene is TRBV6-5, the J gene TRBJ1-1, with no clear D. Germline values: CDR1 MNHEY, CDR2 SVGAGI. Trimming pared 0 bases from V and 4 bases from J, leaving 12 bases between. CDR3 length: 15 residues.

The V call is TRBV19, the J call TRBJ1-2; the D is unclear. Germline lookup yields CDR1 LNHDA and CDR2 SQIVND (reference sequence). CDR3 length: 14 residues. Trimming stripped 5 bases from V and 3 bases from J, with 13 bases between. CDR3: CASSSLVRDYGYTF. The CDR3 DNA is TGTGCCAGTAGTTCTCTCGTGAGGGACTATGGCTACACCTTC.

As DNA, the CDR3 is TGCGCCAGCAGCCATGAGGGACAGCAATCGACTGCCCATCAGCCCCAGCATTTT. Its translation: CASSHEGQQSTAHQPQHF. This chain links TRBV4-3 with TRBJ1-5, with 7 bases aligning to TRBD1. Germline V gene sequence: CDR1 LGHNA, CDR2 YSLEER. This CDR3 region has 18 residues. Trimming took 3 bases from V and 5 from J; bases not matched to a gene: 16.

DNA of the CDR3: TGTGCCAGCAGCTCCGGCGGGACAGGGGGCCTAGTTACTGAAGCTTTCTTT. This gives the protein CASSSGGTGGLVTEAFF. The V gene is TRBV7-3, the J gene TRBJ1-1; 12 bases align to TRBD1. V dropped 4 bases and J dropped 5; count of bases not matched to a gene: 11. The germline CDR1 and CDR2 sequences are SGHTA and FQGTGA. The CDR3 length is 17 residues.

The J gene is TRBJ1-5, the V gene TRBV28, with D uncertain. The V end lost 4 bases, the J end lost 2 bases, and 9 bases lay between the germline ends. Germline-derived CDR1 and CDR2 are MDHEN and SYDVKM. CDR3 length: 14 residues. The CDR3 DNA follows: TGTGCCAGCAGTTCTGGCCAAGGCAATCAGCCCCAGCATTTT. Translation: CASSSGQGNQPQHF.

The chain employs TRBV27 and TRBJ2-1, with a tentative D call TRBD1 (7 bases). The CDR3 is 15 residues long. The germline gives CDR1 MNHEY, CDR2 SMNVEV (reference sequence). V was cut by 0 bases and J by 4 bases, with 10 bases left in between. CDR3 sequence (DNA): TGTGCCAGCAGTTTATCTCCAGGGGGGTACAATGAGCAGTTCTTC. It codes for CASSLSPGGYNEQFF.

The CDR3 loop is CASSSPGGAEGQPQHF. DNA for the CDR3: TGTGCCAGCTCATCCCCGGGGGGGGCTGAAGGTCAGCCCCAGCATTTT. This chain uses TRBV18 with TRBJ1-5; maybe TRBD1 (6 bases). The germline CDR1 and CDR2 sequences are KGHSH and LQKENI. CDR3 length equals 16 residues. Trimming removed 5 bases from V and 6 bases from J, with 20 bases in between.